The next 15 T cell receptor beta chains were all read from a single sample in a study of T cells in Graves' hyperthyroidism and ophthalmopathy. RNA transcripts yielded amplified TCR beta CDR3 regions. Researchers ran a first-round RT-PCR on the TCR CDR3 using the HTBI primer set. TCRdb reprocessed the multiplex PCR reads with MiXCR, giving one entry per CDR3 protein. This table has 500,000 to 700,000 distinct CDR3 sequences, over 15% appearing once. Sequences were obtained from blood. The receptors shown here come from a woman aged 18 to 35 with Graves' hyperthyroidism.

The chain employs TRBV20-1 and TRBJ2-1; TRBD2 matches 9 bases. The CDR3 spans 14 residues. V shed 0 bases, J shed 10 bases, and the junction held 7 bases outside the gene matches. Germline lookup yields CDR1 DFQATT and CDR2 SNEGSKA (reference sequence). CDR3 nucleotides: TGCAGTGCTAGAGAGCGGGAGGGCCTCTTCGAGCAGTTCTTC. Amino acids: CSAREREGLFEQFF.

The CDR3 sequence is CASSDLSSGVYQETQYF. CDR3 nucleotides: TGTGCCAGCAGTGACCTCTCCAGCGGAGTCTACCAAGAGACCCAGTACTTC. V is TRBV6-1 and J is TRBJ2-5, with D possibly being TRBD2 (5 bases). The germline V gene encodes CDR1 MNHNS and CDR2 SASEGT. V dropped 3 bases and J dropped 0 bases, with 17 bases sitting between them. There are 17 residues in the CDR3.

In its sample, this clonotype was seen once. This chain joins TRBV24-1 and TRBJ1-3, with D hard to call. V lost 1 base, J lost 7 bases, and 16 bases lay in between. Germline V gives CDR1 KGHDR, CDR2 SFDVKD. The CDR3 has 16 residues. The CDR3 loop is CATSDFFPLRKNTIYF. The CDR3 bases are TGTGCCACCAGTGATTTCTTCCCCTTACGAAAGAACACCATATATTTT.

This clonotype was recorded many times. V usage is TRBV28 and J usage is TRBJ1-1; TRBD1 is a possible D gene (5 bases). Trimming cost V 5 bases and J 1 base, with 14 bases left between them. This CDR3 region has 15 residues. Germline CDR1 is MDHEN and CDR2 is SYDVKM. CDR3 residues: CASSLGREPNTEAFF. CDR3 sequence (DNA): TGTGCCAGCAGTCTGGGACGGGAGCCGAACACTGAAGCTTTCTTT.

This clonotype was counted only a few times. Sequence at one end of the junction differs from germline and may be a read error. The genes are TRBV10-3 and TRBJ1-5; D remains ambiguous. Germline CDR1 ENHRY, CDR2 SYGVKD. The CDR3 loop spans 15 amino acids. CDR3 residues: CAVSENLLSNQPQHF. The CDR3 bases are TGTGCCGTCAGTGAAAACCTCCTTAGCAATCAGCCCCAGCATTTT.

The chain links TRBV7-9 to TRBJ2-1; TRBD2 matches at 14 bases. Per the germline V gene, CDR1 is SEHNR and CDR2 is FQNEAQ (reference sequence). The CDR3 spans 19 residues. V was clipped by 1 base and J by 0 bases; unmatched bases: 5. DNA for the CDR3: TGTGCCAGCAGCTTAGGACTAGCGGGGGGGATCTTCTCCTACAATGAGCAGTTCTTC. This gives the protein CASSLGLAGGIFSYNEQFF.

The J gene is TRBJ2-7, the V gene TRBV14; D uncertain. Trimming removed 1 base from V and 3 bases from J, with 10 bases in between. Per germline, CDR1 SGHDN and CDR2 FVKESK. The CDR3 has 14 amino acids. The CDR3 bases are TGTGCCAGCAGCCAAGGGGCCCCGATCTACGAGCAGTACTTC. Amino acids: CASSQGAPIYEQYF.

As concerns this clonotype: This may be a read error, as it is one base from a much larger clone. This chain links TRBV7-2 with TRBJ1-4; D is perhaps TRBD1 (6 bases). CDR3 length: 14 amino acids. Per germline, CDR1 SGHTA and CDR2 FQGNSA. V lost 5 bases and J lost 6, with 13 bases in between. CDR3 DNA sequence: TGTGCCAGCAGCCCGGACAGCAGATATGAAAAACTGTTTTTT. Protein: CASSPDSRYEKLFF.

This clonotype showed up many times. Written as DNA, the CDR3 is TGTGCCAGCAGTTACTCGCAGACAGGGGGTAACTATGGCTACACCTTC. As protein: CASSYSQTGGNYGYTF. The chain recombines TRBV6-5 with TRBJ1-2; 9 nucleotides agree with TRBD1. Germline lookup yields CDR1 MNHEY and CDR2 SVGAGI. CDR3 length equals 16 residues. With 0 bases clipped from V and 1 base from J, the junction kept 3 bases outside the gene matches.

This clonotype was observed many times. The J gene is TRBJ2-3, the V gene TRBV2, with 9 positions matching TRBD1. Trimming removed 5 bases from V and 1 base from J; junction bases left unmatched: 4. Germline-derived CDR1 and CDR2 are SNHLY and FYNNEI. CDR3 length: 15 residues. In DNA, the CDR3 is TGTGCCAGCAGTAAAAGGACAGGGGGCACAGATACGCAGTATTTT. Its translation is CASSKRTGGTDTQYF.

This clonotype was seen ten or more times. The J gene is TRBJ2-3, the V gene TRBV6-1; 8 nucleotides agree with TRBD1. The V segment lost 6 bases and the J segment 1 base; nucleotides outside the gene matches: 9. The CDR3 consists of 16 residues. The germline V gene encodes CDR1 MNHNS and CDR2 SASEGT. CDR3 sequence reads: CASSLYLTGGTDTQYF. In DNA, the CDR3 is TGTGCCAGCAGCCTCTATTTGACAGGGGGCACAGATACGCAGTATTTT.

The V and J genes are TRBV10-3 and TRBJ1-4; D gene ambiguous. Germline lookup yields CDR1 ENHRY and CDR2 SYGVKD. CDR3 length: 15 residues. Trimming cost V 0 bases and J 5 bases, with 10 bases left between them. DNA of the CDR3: TGTGCCATCAGTGAGTCGCGGGTAGCAAATGAAAAACTGTTTTTT. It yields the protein CAISESRVANEKLFF.

Here the CDR3 reads CASNTSGMGEQFF. The DNA for the CDR3 is TGTGCCAGCAATACTAGCGGGATGGGTGAGCAGTTCTTC. The V gene is TRBV28, the J gene TRBJ2-1; 10 positions match TRBD2. J gave up 9 bases and V 7 bases, and 6 bases lay outside the gene matches. CDR3 length: 13 amino acids. Germline V lookup: CDR1 MDHEN, CDR2 SYDVKM. The variable domain in full, completed from reference TRBV28 and TRBJ2-1, reads DVKVTQSSRYLVKRTGEKVFLECVQDMDHENMFWYRQDPGLGLRLIYFSYDVKMKEKGDIPEGYSVSREKKERFSLILESASTNQTSMYLCASNTSGMGEQFFGPGTRLTVL.

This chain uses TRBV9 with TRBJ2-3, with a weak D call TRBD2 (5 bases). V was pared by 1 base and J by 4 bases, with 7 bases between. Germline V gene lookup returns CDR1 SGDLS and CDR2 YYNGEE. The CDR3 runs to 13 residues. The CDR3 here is CASSVREPDTQYF. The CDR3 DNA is TGTGCCAGCAGCGTAAGGGAGCCAGATACGCAGTATTTT.

The CDR3 protein is CASSGDRRNSPLHF. CDR3 nucleotides: TGTGCCAGCAGTGGGGACAGGAGGAATTCACCCCTCCACTTT. V usage is TRBV2 and J usage is TRBJ1-6; 8 nucleotides agree with TRBD1. The CDR3 is made up of 14 amino acids. The trim removed 4 bases at V and 7 bases at J, leaving 3 bases unmatched. Looked up from germline, CDR1 is SNHLY and CDR2 is FYNNEI.